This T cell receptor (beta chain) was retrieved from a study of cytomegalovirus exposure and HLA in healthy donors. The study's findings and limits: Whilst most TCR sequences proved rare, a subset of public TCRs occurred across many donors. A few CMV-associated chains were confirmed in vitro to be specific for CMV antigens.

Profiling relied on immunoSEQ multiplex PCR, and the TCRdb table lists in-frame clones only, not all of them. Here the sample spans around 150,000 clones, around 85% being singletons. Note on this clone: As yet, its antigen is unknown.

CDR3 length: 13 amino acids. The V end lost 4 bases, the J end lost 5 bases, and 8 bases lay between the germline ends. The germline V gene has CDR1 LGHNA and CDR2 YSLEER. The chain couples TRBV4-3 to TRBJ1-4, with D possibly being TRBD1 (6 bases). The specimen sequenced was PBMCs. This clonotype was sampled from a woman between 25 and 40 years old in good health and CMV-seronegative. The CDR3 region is CASSRQENEKLFF. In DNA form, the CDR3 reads TGCGCCAGCAGCCGACAGGAGAATGAAAAACTGTTTTTT.